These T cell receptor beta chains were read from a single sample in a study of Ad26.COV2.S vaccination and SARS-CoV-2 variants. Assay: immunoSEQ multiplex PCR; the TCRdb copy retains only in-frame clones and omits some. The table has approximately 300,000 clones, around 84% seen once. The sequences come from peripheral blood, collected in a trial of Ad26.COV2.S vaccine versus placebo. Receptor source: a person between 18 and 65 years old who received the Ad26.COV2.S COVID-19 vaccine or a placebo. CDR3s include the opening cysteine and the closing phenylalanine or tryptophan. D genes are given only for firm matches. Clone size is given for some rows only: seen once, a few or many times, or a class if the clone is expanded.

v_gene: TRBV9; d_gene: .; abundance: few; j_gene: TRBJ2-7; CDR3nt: TGTGCCAGCAGCGTAGGGACAAACTCCTACGAGCAGTACTTC; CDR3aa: CASSVGTNSYEQYF
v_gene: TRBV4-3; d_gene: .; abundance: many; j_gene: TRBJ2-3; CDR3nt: TGCGCCAGCAGCCAAGAAGACTCGACTGCAGATACGCAGTATTTT; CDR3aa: CASSQEDSTADTQYF
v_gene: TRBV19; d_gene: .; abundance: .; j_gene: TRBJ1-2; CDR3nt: TGTGCCAGTAGTAACCGGGGGGAGGTTTATGGCTACACCTTC; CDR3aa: CASSNRGEVYGYTF
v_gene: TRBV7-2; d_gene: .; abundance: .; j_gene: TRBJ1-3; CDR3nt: TGTGCCAGCAGCTTAGCGGGCAGAGCCTCTGGAAACACCATATATTTT; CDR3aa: CASSLAGRASGNTIYF
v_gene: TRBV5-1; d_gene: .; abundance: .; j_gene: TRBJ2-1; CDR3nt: TGCGCCAGCAGCTTGGTCGGGGGTGAGCAGTTCTTC; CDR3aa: CASSLVGGEQFF
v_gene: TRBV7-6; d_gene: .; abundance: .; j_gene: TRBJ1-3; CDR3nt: TGTGCCAGCATCCCCATAAGCTCTGGAAACACCATATATTTT; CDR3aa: CASIPISSGNTIYF
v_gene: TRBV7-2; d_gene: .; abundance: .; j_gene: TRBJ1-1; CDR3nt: TGTGCCAGCAGCTCTGCCCCAACAGGGAACGTGAACACTGAAGCTTTCTTT; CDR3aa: CASSSAPTGNVNTEAFF
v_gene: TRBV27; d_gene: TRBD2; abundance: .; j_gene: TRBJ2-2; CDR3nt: TGTGCCAGCAGTTTCAGACTAGCGGGGTTCTCGAACACCGGGGAGCTGTTTTTT; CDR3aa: CASSFRLAGFSNTGELFF
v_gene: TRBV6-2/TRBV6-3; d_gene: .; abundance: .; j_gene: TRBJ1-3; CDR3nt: TGTGCCAGCAGTTTCGGGATCCCCTCTGGAAACACCATATATTTT; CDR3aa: CASSFGIPSGNTIYF
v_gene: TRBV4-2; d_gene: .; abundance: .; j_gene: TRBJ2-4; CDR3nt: TGTGCCAGCAGCCAAGAGGTGAAAAACATTCAGTACTTC; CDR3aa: CASSQEVKNIQYF
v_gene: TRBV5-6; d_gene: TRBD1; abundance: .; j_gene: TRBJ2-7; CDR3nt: TGTGCCAGCAGCTTGGTGGGGACAGGGACCTACGAGCAGTACTTC; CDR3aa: CASSLVGTGTYEQYF
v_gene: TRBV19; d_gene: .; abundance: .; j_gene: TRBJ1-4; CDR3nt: TGTGCCACATCTTTGGGGGCAACTAATGAAAAACTGTTTTTT; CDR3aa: CATSLGATNEKLFF
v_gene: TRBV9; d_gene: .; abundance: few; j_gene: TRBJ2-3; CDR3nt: TGTGCCAGCAGCGTAGGGCCGGGGGGCTCCACAGATACGCAGTATTTT; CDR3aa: CASSVGPGGSTDTQYF
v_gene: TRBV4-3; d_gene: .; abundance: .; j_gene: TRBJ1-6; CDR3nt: TGCGCCAGCAGTCATGCCTCAACGGGACAAAATAATTCACCCCTCCACTTT; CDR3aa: CASSHASTGQNNSPLHF
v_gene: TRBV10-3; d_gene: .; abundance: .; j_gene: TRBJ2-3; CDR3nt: TGTGCCATCAGGAACACAGATACGCAGTATTTT; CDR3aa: CAIRNTDTQYF
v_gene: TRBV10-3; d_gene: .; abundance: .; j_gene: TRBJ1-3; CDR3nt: TGTGCCACCCTTCCTGGGAGCTCTGGAAACACCATATATTTT; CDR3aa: CATLPGSSGNTIYF
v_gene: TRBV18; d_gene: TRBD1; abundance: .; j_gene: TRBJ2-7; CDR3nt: TGTGCCAGCTCACCATTAGAGGGACAGGGACTCAAGAAGCAGTACTTC; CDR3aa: CASSPLEGQGLKKQYF